The next 11 T cell receptor beta chains were all read from a single sample in a study of blood T cells in healthy people across ages. For the second PCR, which ran for 7 to 11 cycles, a sample-barcoded 5' primer and a J-beta primer mix were used. Each CDR3 protein is one row after TCRdb ran MiXCR on the 5' RACE reads. This table has fewer than 2 million distinct CDR3 sequences, approximately 40% appearing once. Source material: blood. Receptor source: a human donor in good health.

The chain couples TRBV5-1 to TRBJ1-1; 10 nucleotides line up with TRBD1. Germline CDR1 and CDR2: SGHRS and YFSETQ. This CDR3 spans 17 amino acids. J gave up 11 bases and V 4 bases, and 20 bases lay outside the gene matches. This CDR3 reads CASSPSTGGDRGSSAFF. Here the CDR3 DNA reads TGCGCCAGCAGCCCTTCGACAGGGGGCGATCGGGGGAGTAGTGCTTTCTTT.

The chain joins TRBV7-2 to TRBJ2-3; D is ambiguous. Germline lookup yields CDR1 SGHTA and CDR2 FQGNSA. Trimming took 1 base from V and 2 from J, leaving 13 bases between them. CDR3 length: 16 amino acids. CDR3 amino acids: CASSLVHNPNTDTQYF. The CDR3 DNA reads as TGTGCCAGCAGCTTAGTCCACAACCCTAACACAGATACGCAGTATTTT.

The count of this clonotype is one. One end of the junction is discordant with germline, which a read error may explain. J is TRBJ2-5 and V is TRBV12-3 or TRBV12-4; D is possibly TRBD2 (5 bases). This CDR3 is built from 16 residues. DNA of the CDR3: TGTGCCAGCAGTTTTTCTTTCGGGAATCGGCCGGAGACCCGGTACTTC. Its protein product is CASSFSFGNRPETRYF.

In nucleotides, the CDR3 is TGTGCCACCAGTGATTTAGTCAGGGGGCAGACTTTTTTCTACTACGAGCAGTACTTC. It encodes CATSDLVRGQTFFYYEQYF. This rearrangement joins TRBV24-1 to TRBJ2-7; 8 bases fit TRBD1. Germline-derived CDR1 and CDR2 are KGHDR and SFDVKD. The CDR3 is 19 residues long. V was clipped by 1 base and J by 3 bases; unmatched bases: 16.

V is TRBV20-1 and J is TRBJ2-3; 8 nucleotides match TRBD2. Germline CDR1 DFQATT, CDR2 SNEGSKA (reference sequence). The CDR3 runs to 15 residues. The J segment lost 4 bases and the V segment lost 5 bases, leaving 11 bases of the junction unmatched. The CDR3 loop reads CSASGVAGLPDTQYF. The CDR3 DNA reads TGCAGTGCTTCAGGGGTAGCGGGGTTACCAGATACGCAGTATTTT.

The gene calls are TRBV7-9 and TRBJ2-2; D tentatively reads TRBD1 or TRBD2 (5 bases each). Germline V gene lookup returns CDR1 SEHNR and CDR2 FQNEAQ (reference sequence). V was clipped by 3 bases and J by 5 bases, with 19 bases between them. This CDR3 spans 17 amino acids. The CDR3 coding sequence is TGTGCCAGCAGCTTCCCGCTTCGAGCAGAGGGGACCGGGGAGCTGTTTTTT. Translating gives CASSFPLRAEGTGELFF.

The table lists this clonotype with many counts. This chain connects TRBV7-2 to TRBJ2-3, with a tentative D call TRBD2 (5 bases). CDR1 and CDR2 (germline): SGHTA, FQGNSA. This CDR3 region has 20 residues. Trimming pared 3 bases from V and 0 bases from J, leaving 25 bases between. The CDR3 nucleotides are TGTGCCAGCAGCTTTAGGAGGAGTAGCAGTCGGACTTCTAGCACAGATACGCAGTATTTT. This sequence encodes CASSFRRSSSRTSSTDTQYF.

A few counts support this clonotype. V and J are TRBV4-1 and TRBJ1-1, with TRBD1 matching 12 bases. This CDR3 comprises 16 residues. From germline, CDR1 is MGHRA and CDR2 YSYEKL. With 0 bases clipped from V and 11 bases from J, the junction kept 10 bases outside the gene matches. The CDR3 here is CASSQEGSPGQGAAFF. In DNA form, the CDR3 reads TGCGCCAGCAGCCAAGAAGGTAGTCCGGGACAGGGGGCGGCTTTCTTT.

The rearrangement uses TRBV4-1 and TRBJ1-4; perhaps TRBD1 as D (5 bases). In germline, CDR1 is MGHRA, CDR2 YSYEKL. V shed 2 bases and J shed 0 bases, with 16 bases lying between them. The CDR3 length is 18 residues. CDR3 DNA sequence: TGCGCCAGCAGCCAATTGCCCCCTCAAGGGGCAACTAATGAAAAACTGTTTTTT. Translating gives CASSQLPPQGATNEKLFF.

The V and J genes are TRBV6-6 and TRBJ2-2; 13 bases map to TRBD2. This CDR3 contains 16 residues. The ends lost 2 bases at V and 5 bases at J; junction bases unmatched: 2. CDR1 is MNHNY and CDR2 is SVGAGI in the germline V gene (reference sequence). The CDR3 nucleotides are TGTGCCAGCAGTTACCCACTAGCGGGGGGGACCGGGGAGCTGTTTTTT. The encoded protein is CASSYPLAGGTGELFF.

This clonotype appeared a few times. The chain is built from TRBV20-1 and TRBJ2-4; D possibly uses TRBD1 or TRBD2 (5 bases each). Germline V CDR1 and CDR2: DFQATT, SNEGSKA (reference sequence). CDR3 length equals 14 residues. V lost 1 base, J lost 13 bases, and 20 bases lay in between. CDR3 nucleotides: TGCAGTGCTAGAGGTGGGACGGGGAACAATGAGCAGTACTTC. It specifies CSARGGTGNNEQYF.